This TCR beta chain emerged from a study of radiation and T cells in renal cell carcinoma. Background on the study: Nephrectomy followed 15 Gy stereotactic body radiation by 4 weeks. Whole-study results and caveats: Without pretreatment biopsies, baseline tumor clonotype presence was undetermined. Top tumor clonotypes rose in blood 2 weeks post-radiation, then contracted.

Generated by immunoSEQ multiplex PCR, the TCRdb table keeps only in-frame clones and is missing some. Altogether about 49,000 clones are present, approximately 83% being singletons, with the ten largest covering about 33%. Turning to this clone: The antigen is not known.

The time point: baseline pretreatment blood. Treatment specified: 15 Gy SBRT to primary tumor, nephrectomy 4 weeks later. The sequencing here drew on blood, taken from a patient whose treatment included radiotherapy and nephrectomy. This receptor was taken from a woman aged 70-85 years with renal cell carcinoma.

CDR3 residues: CASSFGGSSQPGELFF. DNA of the CDR3: TGTGCCAGCTCTTTTGGGGGATCCTCCCAACCAGGGGAGCTGTTTTTT. V and J are TRBV2 and TRBJ2-2; D possibly matches TRBD1 or TRBD2 (5 bases each). V lost 8 bases to trimming and J lost 8 bases, with 24 bases between them. This CDR3 is 16 amino acids long. Per the germline V gene, CDR1 is SNHLY and CDR2 is FYNNEI.